Each of the 31 T cell receptor beta chains below was sequenced from the same sample in a study of blood T cell repertoires in COVID-19. Sequencing was performed with immunoSEQ multiplex PCR; in TCRdb, only in-frame clones are kept and a portion is missing. The profile shows around 190,000 clones, around 89% of them singletons. Material for sequencing was peripheral blood. Every receptor here comes from a man between 18 and 35 years old who had recovered from COVID-19.

The chain carries TRBV19 and TRBJ2-7, with TRBD2 as a possible D gene (6 bases). The CDR3 runs 11 residues. V lost 3 bases, J lost 6 bases, and 6 bases lay in between. Germline loops: CDR1 LNHDA, CDR2 SQIVND (reference sequence). The CDR3 DNA reads as TGTGCCAGTAGTATCGGGGGCGAGCAGTACTTC. It translates to CASSIGGEQYF.

The chain links TRBV4-3 to TRBJ2-1; the match to TRBD1 covers 11 bases. This CDR3 region has 16 residues. Looked up from germline, CDR1 is LGHNA and CDR2 is YSLEER. The V and J ends lost 5 bases and 3 bases, in that order; junction bases with no gene match: 6. The DNA for the CDR3 is TGCGCCAGCAGCGAAAGTGGGACAGGGGGCTACAATGAGCAGTTCTTC. This translates into CASSESGTGGYNEQFF.

This sequence joins TRBV6-5 and TRBJ2-2; the D is unclear. Germline-derived CDR1 and CDR2 are MNHEY and SVGAGI. CDR3 length equals 13 residues. V was cut by 5 bases and J by 6 bases, with 10 bases left in between. CDR3 amino acids: CASSLAVAGELFF. As DNA, the CDR3 is TGTGCCAGCAGTCTCGCAGTGGCCGGGGAGCTGTTTTTT.

J is TRBJ1-2 and V is TRBV18; 8 nucleotides line up with TRBD1. V dropped 6 bases and J dropped 8; count of bases not matched to a gene: 8. From germline, CDR1 is KGHSH and CDR2 LQKENI. The CDR3 runs 13 residues. CDR3 in DNA: TGTGCCAGCTCTCCTCAGGGGGCTCGGGGCTACACCTTC. Its translation is CASSPQGARGYTF.

The chain joins TRBV12-3 or TRBV12-4 to TRBJ1-1; the D is unclear. V gave up 4 bases and J gave up 8 bases, with 14 bases separating them. There are 13 residues in the CDR3. CDR3 coding DNA: TGTGCCAGCAGTTCCCCTCCGAGCCCCGAAGCTTTCTTT. Translating it yields CASSSPPSPEAFF.

V and J are TRBV6-5 and TRBJ1-1; weak D call: TRBD1 (6 bases). This CDR3 has 14 amino acids. V was shortened by 5 bases and J by 3 bases, with 13 bases between the two germline ends. Germline assignment: CDR1 MNHEY and CDR2 SVGAGI. CDR3 nucleotide sequence: TGTGCCAGCAGTCCCAGGGGCGGATACACTGAAGCTTTCTTT. Its translation is CASSPRGGYTEAFF.

V gene TRBV19 combines with J gene TRBJ2-3, with TRBD1 matching over 7 bases. The CDR3 covers 15 residues. With 5 bases clipped from V and 5 bases from J, the junction kept 10 bases outside the gene matches. CDR1 and CDR2 (germline): LNHDA, SQIVND (reference sequence). CDR3 in DNA: TGTGCCAGTAGTCCGTGGGACAGCACGGGAGATACGCAGTATTTT. Encoded protein: CASSPWDSTGDTQYF. Looking up the rest from reference TRBV19 and TRBJ2-3 gives the full variable domain: DGGITQSPKYLFRKEGQNVTLSCEQNLNHDAMYWYRQDPGQGLRLIYYSQIVNDFQKGDIAEGYSVSREKKESFPLTVTSAQKNPTAFYLCASSPWDSTGDTQYFGPGTRLTVL.

V gene TRBV19 combines with J gene TRBJ1-6; 7 positions match TRBD1. CDR1 and CDR2 (germline): LNHDA, SQIVND (reference sequence). This CDR3 spans 14 amino acids. V was pared by 7 bases and J by 7 bases, with 7 bases of the junction left unmatched. CDR3 in amino acids: CASKTGTENSPLHF. CDR3 in DNA: TGTGCCAGTAAAACCGGGACAGAGAATTCACCCCTCCACTTT.

The chain is built from TRBV27 and TRBJ1-2, with 7 bases aligning to TRBD1. The CDR3 has 14 amino acids. The J segment lost 2 bases and the V segment lost 8 bases, leaving 8 bases of the junction unmatched. Germline lookup yields CDR1 MNHEY and CDR2 SMNVEV (reference sequence). CDR3 DNA: TGTGCCAGCGGGGTTGGGGACAGAAACTATGGCTACACCTTC. Translated: CASGVGDRNYGYTF.

The chain uses TRBV3-1 (or the pseudogene TRBV3-2) and TRBJ1-2; D gene uncertain. The CDR3 is 13 residues long. The V and J ends lost 1 base and 4 bases respectively, with 7 bases between them. In germline, CDR1 is LGHDT, CDR2 YNNKEL (reference sequence). This CDR3 reads CASSQGLIYGYTF. CDR3 nucleotides: TGTGCCAGCAGCCAAGGGCTGATCTATGGCTACACCTTC.

The gene calls are TRBV7-2 and TRBJ1-1; no clear D. The CDR3 has 14 residues. CDR1 is SGHTA and CDR2 is FQGNSA in the germline V gene. V was cut by 1 base and J by 2 bases, with 8 bases left in between. DNA of the CDR3: TGTGCCAGCAGCTTAGGGAGGGTAAACACTGAAGCTTTCTTT. Translation: CASSLGRVNTEAFF.

V gene TRBV7-2 combines with J gene TRBJ1-5, with D tentatively TRBD1 (5 bases). V gave up 2 bases and J gave up 2 bases, with 13 bases separating them. The CDR3 covers 16 residues. The V gene's germline CDR1 is SGHTA and CDR2 FQGNSA. The DNA of the CDR3 is TGTGCCAGCAGCTTAAGAGCAGGGTTGGGCAATCAGCCCCAGCATTTT. Protein: CASSLRAGLGNQPQHF.

This chain links TRBV19 with TRBJ2-7; TRBD1 aligns across 9 bases. V shed 0 bases and J 2 bases; nucleotides not matched to a gene: 2. This CDR3 is built from 15 residues. Germline V CDR1 and CDR2: LNHDA, SQIVND (reference sequence). The CDR3 nucleotides read TGTGCCAGTAGTATAGAGGGACAGGGCACCTACGAGCAGTACTTC. It is translated as CASSIEGQGTYEQYF.

CDR3 nucleotides: TGTGCCACCCCGGACAGCCGTAACAATCAGCCCCAGCATTTT. Its protein is CATPDSRNNQPQHF. J is TRBJ1-5 and V is TRBV28; TRBD1 might be the D (6 bases). The V and J ends lost 10 bases and 3 bases respectively, with 16 bases between them. The CDR3 sequence is 14 residues long. Germline assignment: CDR1 MDHEN and CDR2 SYDVKM.

V is TRBV9 and J is TRBJ2-3, with D unclear. Germline V lookup: CDR1 SGDLS, CDR2 YYNGEE. Trimming pared 0 bases from V and 1 base from J, leaving 9 bases between. This CDR3 region has 15 residues. The CDR3 loop is CASSVAPQGTDTQYF. Here the CDR3 DNA reads TGTGCCAGCAGCGTAGCGCCGCAGGGCACAGATACGCAGTATTTT.

The rearrangement joins TRBV28 to TRBJ2-7, with TRBD2 identical over 13 bases. Germline V gene lookup returns CDR1 MDHEN and CDR2 SYDVKM. The CDR3 has 16 amino acids. V lost 5 bases to trimming and J lost 5 bases; unmatched junction nucleotides: 9. In DNA form, the CDR3 reads TGTGCCAGCAGTAAGACTAGCGGGAGGAAGGAAAACGAGCAGTACTTC. It yields the protein CASSKTSGRKENEQYF.

This clone was seen more than once but under ten times. CDR3 coding DNA: TGCGCCAGCAGCTTGATCGGTAGCGGGAGGCCCACCTACGAGCAGTACTTC. It encodes CASSLIGSGRPTYEQYF. J is TRBJ2-7 and V is TRBV5-1; 10 positions match TRBD2. This CDR3 is built from 17 residues. CDR1 is SGHRS, CDR2 YFSETQ, per germline. V lost 1 base and J lost 2; bases outside the gene matches: 9.

The chain is built from TRBV7-9 and TRBJ1-1; tentatively, D is TRBD1 (5 bases). Trimming cost V 4 bases and J 5 bases, with 11 bases left between them. This CDR3 comprises 13 residues. CDR1 and CDR2 (germline): SEHNR, FQNEAQ (reference sequence). CDR3 loop: CASSSQGGTEAFF. In DNA, the CDR3 is TGTGCCAGCAGCTCTCAGGGAGGAACTGAAGCTTTCTTT.

The chain couples TRBV2 to TRBJ1-1; D is perhaps TRBD1 (5 bases). In germline, CDR1 is SNHLY, CDR2 FYNNEI. Deletions cut 4 bases from V and 1 base from J, with 10 bases between. This CDR3 is 14 amino acids long. The CDR3 DNA reads as TGTGCCAGCAGTGCCCAGGGCACGAACACTGAAGCTTTCTTT. The encoded protein is CASSAQGTNTEAFF.

In this sample, this clone turned up a few times. The chain carries TRBV10-1 and TRBJ2-2; D perhaps matches TRBD1 (6 bases). This CDR3 is 13 amino acids long. The V end lost 6 bases, the J end lost 2 bases, and 7 bases lay between the germline ends. Per germline, CDR1 WNHNN and CDR2 SYGVQD (reference sequence). The CDR3 loop reads CASRDRNTGELFF. The CDR3 coding sequence is TGCGCCAGCAGGGACAGAAACACCGGGGAGCTGTTTTTT.

The chain has TRBV27 and TRBJ1-2; D might be TRBD1 (6 bases). The CDR3 totals 14 residues. V dropped 3 bases and J dropped 7 bases, with 15 bases sitting between them. The germline CDR1 and CDR2 sequences are MNHEY and SMNVEV (reference sequence). For the CDR3, the DNA is TGTGCCAGCAGTTTCAACAGGGCCTCAGGTGGCTACACCTTC. Protein sequence: CASSFNRASGGYTF.

The chain employs TRBV7-2 and TRBJ2-3; 9 bases align to TRBD2. V was clipped by 3 bases and J by 3 bases; unmatched bases: 4. CDR1 SGHTA and CDR2 FQGNSA come from the germline V gene. There are 15 residues in the CDR3. The CDR3 here is CASSFSGRSTDTQYF. The CDR3 nucleotides read TGTGCCAGCAGCTTTAGCGGGAGAAGTACAGATACGCAGTATTTT.

This clone was detected only once. The chain couples TRBV27 to TRBJ2-3; possible D gene TRBD2, 6 bases. CDR1 and CDR2 (germline): MNHEY, SMNVEV (reference sequence). The CDR3 runs to 14 residues. Trimming took off 7 bases at V and 2 bases at J, with 13 bases between the two ends. The CDR3 reads CASKAVAATDTQYF. The CDR3 bases are TGTGCCAGCAAAGCGGTAGCGGCCACAGATACGCAGTATTTT.

V is TRBV12-3 or TRBV12-4 and J is TRBJ2-5; unclear D gene. This CDR3 is built from 12 residues. V lost 6 bases and J 8 bases, leaving 13 bases between the germline ends. The CDR3, as DNA: TGTGCCAGCAGCCCTCGTATGGCAACCCAGTACTTC. It encodes CASSPRMATQYF.

This chain joins TRBV4-2 and TRBJ1-2; D is unclear. CDR3 length: 17 amino acids. Per the germline V gene, CDR1 is LGHNA and CDR2 is YNFKEQ. V was cut by 4 bases and J by 7 bases, with 25 bases left in between. CDR3 loop: CASSPSVLDSSGGGYTF. DNA for the CDR3: TGTGCCAGCAGCCCCTCGGTGCTTGACTCCTCCGGCGGTGGCTACACCTTC.

The CDR3 sequence: CASSPSAGGETQYF. DNA of the CDR3: TGTGCCAGCAGCCCATCAGCGGGAGGGGAGACCCAGTACTTC. The chain is built from TRBV5-5 and TRBJ2-5, with 10 bases that match TRBD2. The junction had 5 bases not matched to a gene; V was cut back by 4 bases and J by 5 bases. The CDR3 contains 14 residues. Germline V gene sequence: CDR1 SGHKS, CDR2 YYEKEE (reference sequence).

Details on this clone: Different DNA sequences within this sample yield the same CDR3. This rearrangement joins TRBV19 to TRBJ2-1; 7 bases agree with TRBD2. From germline, CDR1 is LNHDA and CDR2 SQIVND (reference sequence). The ends lost 9 bases at V and 0 bases at J; junction bases unmatched: 5. This CDR3 region has 14 residues. Here the CDR3 DNA reads TGTGCCAGCTCTAGCGGTAGCTCCTACAATGAGCAGTTCTTC. It yields the protein CASSSGSSYNEQFF. The variable domain in full, with the rest retrieved from reference TRBV19 and TRBJ2-1, is DGGITQSPKYLFRKEGQNVTLSCEQNLNHDAMYWYRQDPGQGLRLIYYSQIVNDFQKGDIAEGYSVSREKKESFPLTVTSAQKNPTAFYLCASSSGSSYNEQFFGPGTRLTVL.

The genes are TRBV7-3 and TRBJ2-7, with 10 positions matching TRBD1. Germline-derived CDR1 and CDR2 are SGHTA and FQGTGA. The CDR3 runs to 15 residues. Trimming cost V 0 bases and J 4 bases; bases outside gene matches: 3. Here the CDR3 reads CASSLTGTGEYEQYF. Written as DNA, the CDR3 is TGTGCCAGCAGCTTAACCGGGACAGGGGAATACGAGCAGTACTTC. The full variable domain, with the rest looked up from reference TRBV7-3 and TRBJ2-7, is GAGVSQTPSNKVTEKGKYVELRCDPISGHTALYWYRQSLGQGPEFLIYFQGTGAADDSGLPNDRFFAVRPEGSVSTLKIQRTERGDSAVYLCASSLTGTGEYEQYFGPGTRLTVT.

The V and J genes are TRBV30 and TRBJ2-2; 8 nucleotides line up with TRBD1. This CDR3 has 12 amino acids. The V gene end was trimmed by 7 bases and the J gene end by 6 bases; junction bases not matched to a gene: 4. Germline loops: CDR1 GTSNPN, CDR2 SVGIG (reference sequence). The CDR3 is CAYRGVAGELFF. CDR3 DNA sequence: TGTGCCTACAGGGGGGTGGCCGGGGAGCTGTTTTTT.

The chain has TRBV7-9 and TRBJ2-1, with unresolved D. This CDR3 is built from 12 residues. V shed 3 bases and J shed 7 bases, with 7 bases lying between them. Germline loops: CDR1 SEHNR, CDR2 FQNEAQ (reference sequence). The CDR3 loop reads CASSLVENEQFF. In DNA form, the CDR3 reads TGTGCCAGCAGCTTGGTTGAGAATGAGCAGTTCTTC.

The DNA for the CDR3 is TGTGCCACCAGCAGAGATCGGGGCGGGACTGAGACCCAGTACTTC. Its translation: CATSRDRGGTETQYF. The chain uses TRBV15 and TRBJ2-5; possible D gene TRBD2, 6 bases. The CDR3 is made up of 15 amino acids. V was clipped by 0 bases and J by 5 bases, with 13 bases between them. Germline V gene sequence: CDR1 LNHNV, CDR2 YYDKDF (reference sequence).